The 21 T cell receptor beta chains given below trace back to one sample, sequenced in a study of vaccination and CD4 T cells after COVID-19. With the Oncomine TCR Beta short-read assay, DNA from cultured CD4+ T cells was sequenced. Each CDR3 protein is one row after TCRdb ran MiXCR on the PCR reads. The table records about 11,000 distinct CDR3 sequences, roughly half of them present only once. What these receptors recognize is not known. Treatment of the sample: roughly 11-day PBMC culture with coronavirus spike peptide pools or control peptides (ViraFEST assay). The sample taken for sequencing was CD4+ T cells from blood, cultured in vitro. Every receptor here comes from a human donor who had recovered from COVID-19.

This sequence joins TRBV27 and TRBJ1-6; 9 bases agree with TRBD1. From germline, CDR1 is MNHEY and CDR2 SMNVEV (reference sequence). This CDR3 contains 15 residues. V lost 10 bases, J lost 0 bases, and 4 bases stayed unmatched. The CDR3 DNA sequence: TGTGCCACAAACAGGGGGCCCTCCTATAATTCACCCCTCCACTTT. This sequence encodes CATNRGPSYNSPLHF.

This clonotype showed up just a few times. The V call is TRBV28, the J call TRBJ1-6, with TRBD1 matching 8 bases. The junction had 6 bases not matched to a gene; V was cut back by 6 bases and J by 8 bases. Germline V lookup: CDR1 MDHEN, CDR2 SYDVKM. There are 14 residues in the CDR3. The CDR3 sequence: CASRSGQGYSPLHF. The CDR3 DNA follows: TGTGCCAGCAGGTCAGGACAGGGCTATTCACCCCTCCACTTT. Together with reference TRBV28 and TRBJ1-6, the CDR3 gives the full variable domain: DVKVTQSSRYLVKRTGEKVFLECVQDMDHENMFWYRQDPGLGLRLIYFSYDVKMKEKGDIPEGYSVSREKKERFSLILESASTNQTSMYLCASRSGQGYSPLHFGNGTRLTVT.

This chain links TRBV6-1 with TRBJ1-5; 7 positions match TRBD1. Germline V gene sequence: CDR1 MNHNS, CDR2 SASEGT. The CDR3 is made up of 15 amino acids. The V and J ends lost 3 bases and 7 bases, in that order; junction bases with no gene match: 9. The CDR3 bases are TGTGCCAGCAGTGATCAGGGGGGTGAGGGCCAGCCCCAGCATTTT. This gives the protein CASSDQGGEGQPQHF.

The J gene is TRBJ1-5, the V gene TRBV7-2; D is undetermined. This CDR3 has 15 residues. CDR1 SGHTA and CDR2 FQGNSA come from the germline V gene. V shed 0 bases and J shed 1 base, with 7 bases lying between them. This chain's CDR3 is CASSLAGSSNQPQHF. The DNA for the CDR3 is TGTGCCAGCAGCTTAGCGGGGTCAAGCAATCAGCCCCAGCATTTT.

This sequence joins TRBV5-1 and TRBJ2-7; 7 positions agree with TRBD1. V was clipped by 5 bases and J by 6 bases; unmatched bases: 14. Germline V gene data show CDR1 as SGHRS and CDR2 as YFSETQ. The CDR3 sequence is 15 residues long. DNA of the CDR3: TGCGCCAGCAGATATACCTACGGGACAGACCGCGAGCAGTACTTC. Translation: CASRYTYGTDREQYF. Looking up the rest from reference TRBV5-1 and TRBJ2-7 gives the full variable domain: KAGVTQTPRYLIKTRGQQVTLSCSPISGHRSVSWYQQTPGQGLQFLFEYFSETQRNKGNFPGRFSGRQFSNSRSEMNVSTLELGDSALYLCASRYTYGTDREQYFGPGTRLTVT.

The rearrangement uses TRBV11-2 and TRBJ2-3, with D hard to call. V was cut by 5 bases and J by 1 base, with 10 bases left in between. The germline gives CDR1 SGHAT, CDR2 FQNNGV. CDR3 length: 14 residues. The CDR3 region is CASSPLVRTDTQYF. The CDR3 coding sequence is TGTGCCAGCAGCCCTTTGGTCCGCACAGATACGCAGTATTTT.

V is TRBV2 and J is TRBJ1-5; D not certain. Germline assignment: CDR1 SNHLY and CDR2 FYNNEI. Trimming left V 2 bases short and J 7 bases short, with 9 bases between. This CDR3 spans 13 amino acids. The CDR3 region is CASSENLEQPQHF. Here the CDR3 DNA reads TGTGCCAGCAGTGAAAATCTGGAGCAGCCCCAGCATTTT.

The chain recombines TRBV4-1 with TRBJ1-2; TRBD1 might be the D (5 bases). V was trimmed by 6 bases and J by 4 bases, leaving 24 bases between them. Per germline, CDR1 MGHRA and CDR2 YSYEKL. CDR3 size: 17 residues. For the CDR3, the DNA is TGCGCCAGCAGTCGCGCTTTGGGAGTACCTGGGACCTATGGCTACACCTTC. This sequence encodes CASSRALGVPGTYGYTF.

This rearrangement joins TRBV9 to TRBJ2-2, with D perhaps given as TRBD1 or TRBD2 (5 bases each). With 4 bases removed from V and 3 bases from J, the gap between germline ends came to 13 bases. The germline gives CDR1 SGDLS, CDR2 YYNGEE. This CDR3 contains 15 residues. The CDR3 DNA reads TGTGCCAGCAGCTCCCCCGGGACCTACACCGGGGAGCTGTTTTTT. Amino acids: CASSSPGTYTGELFF. The full variable domain, rest sourced from reference TRBV9 and TRBJ2-2, is DSGVTQTPKHLITATGQRVTLRCSPRSGDLSVYWYQQSLDQGLQFLIQYYNGEERAKGNILERFSAQQFPDLHSELNLSSLELGDSALYFCASSSPGTYTGELFFGEGSRLTVL.

The rearrangement links TRBV20-1 to TRBJ2-1; D call uncertain. Germline V lookup: CDR1 DFQATT, CDR2 SNEGSKA (reference sequence). This CDR3 spans 11 amino acids. Trimming removed 3 bases at V and 5 bases at J, with 5 bases between. CDR3 amino acids: CSASAHNEQFF. CDR3 bases: TGCAGTGCTAGTGCCCACAATGAGCAGTTCTTC.

The chain uses TRBV19 and TRBJ2-2, with TRBD2 identical over 8 bases. Germline assignment: CDR1 LNHDA and CDR2 SQIVND (reference sequence). The CDR3 consists of 16 residues. Losses at the gene ends were 6 bases for V and 4 bases for J; bases not matched to a gene: 10. CDR3 sequence (DNA): TGTGCCAGTAGACGGAGTGGACTAGCAGTCACCGGGGAGCTGTTTTTT. Its protein is CASRRSGLAVTGELFF.

There are a few counts of this clonotype. This chain connects TRBV6-2 or TRBV6-3 to TRBJ2-5; 15 nucleotides match TRBD2. Per germline, CDR1 MNHEY and CDR2 SVGEGT. The CDR3 has 19 residues. V gave up 6 bases and J gave up 5 bases; unmatched junction bases: 16. CDR3 protein: CASSSNPGLAGGPWETQYF. The CDR3 nucleotides are TGTGCCAGCAGCTCCAACCCCGGACTAGCGGGAGGGCCGTGGGAGACCCAGTACTTC.

The V call is TRBV2, the J call TRBJ1-5; D unclear. The CDR3 runs to 15 residues. CDR1 is SNHLY, CDR2 FYNNEI, per germline. Trimming removed 7 bases from V and 0 bases from J, with 13 bases in between. CDR3 bases: TGTGCCAGCAAAGAGATTCGGGCTAGCAATCAGCCCCAGCATTTT. It codes for CASKEIRASNQPQHF.

This clonotype has just one count. The genes are TRBV6-5 and TRBJ2-7; D is unclear. The germline gives CDR1 MNHEY, CDR2 SVGAGI. CDR3 size: 13 residues. V lost 2 bases and J 3 bases, leaving 8 bases between the germline ends. The CDR3 DNA reads as TGTGCCAGCAGTTACCGTCGGAACTACGAGCAGTACTTC. Residues: CASSYRRNYEQYF.

This clonotype has just a few counts. This chain uses TRBV20-1 with TRBJ2-7, with 9 positions matching TRBD1. The germline V gene encodes CDR1 DFQATT and CDR2 SNEGSKA (reference sequence). Unmatched junction bases numbered 7, after V lost 1 base and J lost 6 bases. The CDR3 sequence is 14 residues long. The CDR3 region has the DNA TGCAGTGCTAGAGTTCCCGGGACAGGGTTCGAGCAGTACTTC. Protein sequence: CSARVPGTGFEQYF.

The chain is built from TRBV5-4 and TRBJ1-1; D is unclear. Germline-derived CDR1 and CDR2 are SGHNT and YYREEE (reference sequence). With 7 bases removed from V and 5 bases from J, the gap between germline ends came to 9 bases. This CDR3 spans 11 amino acids. CDR3 DNA: TGTGCCAGCTTAGCAGGAACTGAAGCTTTCTTT. This translates into CASLAGTEAFF.

The chain couples TRBV2 to TRBJ1-6, with 7 bases lining up with TRBD1. V shed 3 bases, J shed 7 bases, and the junction held 3 bases outside the gene matches. Germline lookup yields CDR1 SNHLY and CDR2 FYNNEI. This CDR3 region has 14 residues. CDR3 nucleotides: TGTGCCAGCAGTGACTCGGGACAGAATTCACCCCTCCACTTT. Its protein is CASSDSGQNSPLHF.

V and J are TRBV19 and TRBJ1-4; D unclear. Germline values: CDR1 LNHDA, CDR2 SQIVND (reference sequence). Trimming removed 3 bases at V and 6 bases at J, with 8 bases between. This CDR3 has 13 amino acids. DNA for the CDR3: TGTGCCAGTAGTATCGACTGGGATGAAAAACTGTTTTTT. Translating gives CASSIDWDEKLFF.

This clonotype has a handful of counts. This chain uses TRBV20-1 with TRBJ2-3; 14 positions match TRBD2. Looked up from germline, CDR1 is DFQATT and CDR2 is SNEGSKA (reference sequence). The CDR3 is 15 amino acids. V shed 6 bases and J 4 bases; nucleotides not matched to a gene: 6. The CDR3 nucleotides are TGCAGTGCGGACGGGACTAGCGGGAGCCCAGATACGCAGTATTTT. Residues: CSADGTSGSPDTQYF.

By its share, this clonotype is medium-sized (0.01 to 0.1%). The V and J genes are TRBV7-8 and TRBJ2-1; unclear D gene. The germline CDR1 and CDR2 sequences are SGHVS and FQNEAQ. With 7 bases removed from V and 4 bases from J, the gap between germline ends came to 14 bases. This CDR3 has 14 residues. The DNA for the CDR3 is TGTGCCAGCACAGTCCTGGTTCCATACAATGAGCAGTTCTTC. Its translation is CASTVLVPYNEQFF.

This rearrangement joins TRBV7-9 to TRBJ2-5; D is unclear. Germline-derived CDR1 and CDR2 are SEHNR and FQNEAQ (reference sequence). Trimming left V 8 bases short and J 5 bases short, with 6 bases between. This CDR3 is built from 10 residues. CDR3 DNA: TGTGCCAGCTCCACCGAGACCCAGTACTTC. It encodes CASSTETQYF.